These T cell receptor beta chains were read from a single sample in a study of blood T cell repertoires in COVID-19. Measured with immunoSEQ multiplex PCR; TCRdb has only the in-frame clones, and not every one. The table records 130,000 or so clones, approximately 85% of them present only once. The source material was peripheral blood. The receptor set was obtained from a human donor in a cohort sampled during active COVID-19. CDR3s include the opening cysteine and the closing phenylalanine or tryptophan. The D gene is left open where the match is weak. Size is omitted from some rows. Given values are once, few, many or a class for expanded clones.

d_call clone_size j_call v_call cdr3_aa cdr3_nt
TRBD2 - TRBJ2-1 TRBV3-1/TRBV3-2 CASSQSGGAYNEQFF TGTGCCAGCAGCCAGAGCGGGGGGGCTTACAATGAGCAGTTCTTC
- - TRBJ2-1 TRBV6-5 CATEGSSYNEQFF TGTGCCACGGAAGGGAGCTCCTACAATGAGCAGTTCTTC
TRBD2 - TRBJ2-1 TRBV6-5 CASHSGGADYNEQFF TGTGCCAGCCATAGCGGGGGGGCCGACTACAATGAGCAGTTCTTC
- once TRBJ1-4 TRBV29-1 CSGRGQNNEKLFF TGCAGCGGCCGCGGGCAGAATAATGAAAAACTGTTTTTT
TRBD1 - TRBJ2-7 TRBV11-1 CASSPGTGGYEQYF TGTGCCAGCAGCCCCGGGACAGGGGGCTACGAGCAGTACTTC
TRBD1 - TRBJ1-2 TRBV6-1 CASSGAGTVPGNYGYTF TGTGCCAGCAGTGGGGCCGGGACAGTCCCGGGGAACTATGGCTACACCTTC
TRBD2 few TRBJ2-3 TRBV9 CASSPRLAGGTGTDTQYF TGTGCCAGCAGCCCCCGACTAGCGGGGGGGACGGGCACAGATACGCAGTATTTT
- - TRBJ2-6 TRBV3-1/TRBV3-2 CASSQPPAGANVLTF TGTGCCAGCAGCCAACCCCCGGCTGGGGCCAACGTCCTGACTTTC
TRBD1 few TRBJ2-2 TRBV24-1 CATSDPTGKGTGELFF TGTGCCACCAGTGACCCGACAGGGAAGGGCACCGGGGAGCTGTTTTTT
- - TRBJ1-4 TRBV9 CASSITGNEKLFF TGTGCCAGCAGCATCACAGGGAACGAAAAACTGTTTTTT
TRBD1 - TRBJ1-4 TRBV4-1 CASSQDPVTGGLWEKLFF TGCGCCAGCAGCCAAGACCCCGTTACAGGGGGGCTATGGGAAAAACTGTTTTTT
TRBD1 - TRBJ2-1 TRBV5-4 CASSTGQDYNEQFF TGTGCCAGCAGCACGGGACAGGACTACAATGAGCAGTTCTTC
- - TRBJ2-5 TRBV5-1 CASSFGGARVETQYF TGCGCCAGCAGCTTTGGGGGGGCGCGAGTAGAGACCCAGTACTTC
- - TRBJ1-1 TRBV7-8 CASSPRQAPIPTEAFF TGTGCCAGCAGCCCCCGACAGGCTCCTATCCCCACTGAAGCTTTCTTT
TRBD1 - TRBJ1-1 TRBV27 CASSPDRTGYTEAFF TGTGCCAGCAGTCCCGACCGGACAGGGTACACTGAAGCTTTCTTT
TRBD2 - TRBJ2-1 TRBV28 CASSLQAGGNEQFF TGTGCCAGCAGTTTACAAGCGGGGGGGAATGAGCAGTTCTTC
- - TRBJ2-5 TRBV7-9 CASSSREETQYF TGTGCCAGCAGCTCCAGGGAAGAGACCCAGTACTTC
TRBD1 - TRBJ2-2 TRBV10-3 CAISLIPGTDKIGELFF TGTGCCATCAGCCTTATCCCAGGGACAGATAAAATCGGGGAGCTGTTTTTT
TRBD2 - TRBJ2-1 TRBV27 CASSAGGSYNEQFF TGTGCCAGCAGTGCGGGGGGCTCCTACAATGAGCAGTTCTTC
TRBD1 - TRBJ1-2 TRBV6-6 CASSYSRDRGNYGYTF TGTGCCAGCAGTTACTCACGGGACAGGGGGAACTATGGCTACACCTTC
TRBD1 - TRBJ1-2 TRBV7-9 CASSRNTWTGSNYGYTF TGTGCCAGCAGCCGAAATACCTGGACAGGGTCTAACTATGGCTACACCTTC
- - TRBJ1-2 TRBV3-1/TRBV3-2 CASSPQGFYGYTF TGTGCCAGCAGCCCCCAGGGGTTTTATGGCTACACCTTC
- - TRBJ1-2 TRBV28 CASSLYLRNDGYTF TGTGCCAGCAGTTTGTATCTCAGGAACGATGGCTACACCTTC
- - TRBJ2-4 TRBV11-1 CASSPQPGSRIQYF TGTGCCAGCAGCCCACAGCCTGGCAGCCGGATTCAGTACTTC
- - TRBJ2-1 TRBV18 CASSPSPGGQVNEQFF TGTGCCAGCTCACCAAGCCCCGGGGGGCAAGTCAATGAGCAGTTCTTC
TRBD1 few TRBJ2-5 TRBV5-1 CASSLTGTGLGETQYF TGCGCCAGCAGCTTAACCGGGACAGGTTTGGGAGAGACCCAGTACTTC
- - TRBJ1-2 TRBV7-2 CASSSTGNYGYTF TGTGCCAGCAGCTCGACAGGAAACTATGGCTACACCTTC
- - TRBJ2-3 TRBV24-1 CATSGSSTDTQYF TGTGCCACCAGTGGTAGTAGCACAGATACGCAGTATTTT
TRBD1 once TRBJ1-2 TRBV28 CASRGGQGSYGYTF TGTGCCAGCAGGGGGGGACAGGGTTCCTATGGCTACACCTTC
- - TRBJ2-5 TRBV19 CASSSQGEETQYF TGTGCCAGTAGTTCACAGGGTGAGGAGACCCAGTACTTC
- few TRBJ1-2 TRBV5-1 CASSLEPPDGGVSYGYTF TGCGCCAGCAGCTTGGAACCCCCCGACGGGGGAGTTAGCTATGGCTACACCTTC
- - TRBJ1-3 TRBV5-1 CASSLGGFENTIYF TGCGCCAGCAGCTTGGGGGGCTTCGAAAACACCATATATTTT
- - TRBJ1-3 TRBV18 CASSPPPGQVSGNTIYF TGTGCCAGCTCACCACCACCGGGACAAGTCTCTGGAAACACCATATATTTT
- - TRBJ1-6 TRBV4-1 CASSQEPLDSRRSPLHF TGCGCCAGCAGCCAAGAACCACTCGACAGTCGTCGCTCACCCCTCCACTTT
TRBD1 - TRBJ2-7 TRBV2 CASQTGQGSYEQYF TGTGCCAGCCAGACAGGACAGGGAAGCTACGAGCAGTACTTC
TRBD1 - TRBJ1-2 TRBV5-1 CASSLGGTVESYTF TGCGCCAGCAGCTTGGGAGGGACAGTAGAAAGCTACACCTTC
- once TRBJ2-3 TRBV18 CASSPIPVEGGTDTQYF TGTGCCAGCTCACCAATCCCCGTAGAGGGTGGCACAGATACGCAGTATTTT
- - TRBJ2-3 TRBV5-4 CASSPSQTSTDTQYF TGTGCCAGCAGCCCCAGTCAAACGAGCACAGATACGCAGTATTTT
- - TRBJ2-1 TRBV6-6 CASSPGYNEQFF TGTGCCAGCTCTCCCGGGTACAATGAGCAGTTCTTC
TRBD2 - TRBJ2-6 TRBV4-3 CASSQAGGSGANVLTF TGCGCCAGCAGCCAAGCGGGAGGTTCTGGGGCCAACGTCCTGACTTTC
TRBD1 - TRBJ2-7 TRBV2 CASSEVEGALYF TGTGCCAGCAGTGAAGTAGAGGGGGCCCTCTACTTC
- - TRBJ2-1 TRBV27 CASSLIGRRRDNEQFF TGTGCCAGCAGTTTAATAGGGAGGCGGAGGGACAATGAGCAGTTCTTC
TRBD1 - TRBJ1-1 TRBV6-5 CASSYGQGAFF TGTGCCAGCAGTTACGGACAGGGTGCTTTCTTT
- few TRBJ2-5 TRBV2 CASNGGPQETQYF TGTGCCAGCAATGGCGGGCCGCAAGAGACCCAGTACTTC
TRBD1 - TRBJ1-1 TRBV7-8 CASSFQGGNTEAFF TGTGCCAGCAGCTTCCAGGGGGGGAACACTGAAGCTTTCTTT
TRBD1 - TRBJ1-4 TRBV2 CASNKGTGGSEKLFF TGTGCCAGCAACAAGGGGACAGGGGGTAGCGAAAAACTGTTTTTT
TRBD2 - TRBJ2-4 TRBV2 CASSEDGGDAKNIQYF TGTGCCAGCAGTGAGGACGGGGGGGATGCCAAAAACATTCAGTACTTC
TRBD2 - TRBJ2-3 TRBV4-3 CASSQVNSGAGTDTQYF TGCGCCAGCAGCCAAGTAAATAGCGGGGCGGGCACAGATACGCAGTATTTT
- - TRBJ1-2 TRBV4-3 CASSQEPSINYGYTF TGCGCCAGCAGCCAAGAGCCCAGTATCAACTATGGCTACACCTTC
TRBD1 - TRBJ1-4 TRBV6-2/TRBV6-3 CASSPVPGQGTSEKLFF TGTGCCAGCAGCCCCGTCCCGGGACAGGGAACAAGTGAAAAACTGTTTTTT
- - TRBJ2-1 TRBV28 CASSLSSASRTLYNEQFF TGTGCCAGCAGTTTATCGTCGGCTAGCAGAACCCTCTACAATGAGCAGTTCTTC
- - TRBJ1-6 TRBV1 CTSSQVDSDRDSSPLHF TGCACCAGCAGCCAAGTTGATTCGGACAGGGATAGTTCACCCCTCCACTTT
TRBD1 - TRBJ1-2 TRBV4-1 CASSDRQGNSEDYGYTF TGCGCCAGCAGCGACAGACAGGGAAATAGTGAAGACTATGGCTACACCTTC